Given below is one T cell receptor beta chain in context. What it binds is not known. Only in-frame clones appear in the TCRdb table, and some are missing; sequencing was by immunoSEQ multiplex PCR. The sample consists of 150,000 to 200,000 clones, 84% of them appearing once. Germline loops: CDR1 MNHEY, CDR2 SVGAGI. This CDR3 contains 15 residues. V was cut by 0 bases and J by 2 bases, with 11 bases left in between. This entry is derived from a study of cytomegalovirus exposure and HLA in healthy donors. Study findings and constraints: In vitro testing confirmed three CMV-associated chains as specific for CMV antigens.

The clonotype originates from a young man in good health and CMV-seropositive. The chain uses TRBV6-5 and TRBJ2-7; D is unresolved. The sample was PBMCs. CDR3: CASSYSIQHTYEQYF. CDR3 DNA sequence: TGTGCCAGCAGTTACTCGATTCAACATACCTACGAGCAGTACTTC.